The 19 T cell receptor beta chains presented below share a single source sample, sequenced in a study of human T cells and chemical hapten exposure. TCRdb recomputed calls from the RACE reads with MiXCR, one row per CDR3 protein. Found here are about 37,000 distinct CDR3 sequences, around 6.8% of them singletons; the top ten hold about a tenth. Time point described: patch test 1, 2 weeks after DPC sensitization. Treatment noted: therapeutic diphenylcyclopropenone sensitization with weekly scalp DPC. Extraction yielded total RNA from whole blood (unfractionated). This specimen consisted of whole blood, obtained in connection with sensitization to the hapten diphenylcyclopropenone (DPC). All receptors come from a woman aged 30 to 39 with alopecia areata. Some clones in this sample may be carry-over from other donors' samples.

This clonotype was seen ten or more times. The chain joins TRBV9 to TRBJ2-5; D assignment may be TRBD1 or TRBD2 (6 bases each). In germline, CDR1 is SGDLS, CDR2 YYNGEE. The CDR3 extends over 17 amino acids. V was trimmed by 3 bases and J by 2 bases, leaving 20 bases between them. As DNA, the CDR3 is TGTGCCAGCAGCGGCTCCTCTAGGGGGAGGCTACAAGAGACCCAGTACTTC. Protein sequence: CASSGSSRGRLQETQYF.

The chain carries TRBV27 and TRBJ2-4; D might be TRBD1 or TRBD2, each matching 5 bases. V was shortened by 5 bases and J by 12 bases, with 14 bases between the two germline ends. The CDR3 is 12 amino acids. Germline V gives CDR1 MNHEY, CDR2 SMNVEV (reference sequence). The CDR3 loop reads CASSPVPGPQYF. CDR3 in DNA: TGTGCCAGCAGTCCTGTCCCGGGACCTCAGTACTTC.

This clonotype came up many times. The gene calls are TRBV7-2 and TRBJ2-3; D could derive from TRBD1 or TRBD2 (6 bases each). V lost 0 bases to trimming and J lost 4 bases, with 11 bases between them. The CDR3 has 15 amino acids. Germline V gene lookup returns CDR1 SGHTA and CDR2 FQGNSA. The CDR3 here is CASSLAGGLPDTQYF. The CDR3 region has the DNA TGTGCCAGCAGCTTAGCGGGGGGCCTCCCAGATACGCAGTATTTT.

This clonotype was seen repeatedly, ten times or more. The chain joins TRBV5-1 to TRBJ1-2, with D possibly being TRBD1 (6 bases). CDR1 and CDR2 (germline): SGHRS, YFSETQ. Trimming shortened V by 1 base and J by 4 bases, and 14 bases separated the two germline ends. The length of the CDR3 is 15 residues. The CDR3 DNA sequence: TGCGCCAGCAGCTTGTCCCCAGGGGCAGGCTATGGCTACACCTTC. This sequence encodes CASSLSPGAGYGYTF.

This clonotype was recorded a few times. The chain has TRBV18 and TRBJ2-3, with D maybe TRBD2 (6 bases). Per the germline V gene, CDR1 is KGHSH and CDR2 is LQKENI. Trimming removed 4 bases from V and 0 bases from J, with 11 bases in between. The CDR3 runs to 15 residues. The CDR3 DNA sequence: TGTGCCAGCTCACAGACCGGGACTAGCACAGATACGCAGTATTTT. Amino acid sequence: CASSQTGTSTDTQYF.

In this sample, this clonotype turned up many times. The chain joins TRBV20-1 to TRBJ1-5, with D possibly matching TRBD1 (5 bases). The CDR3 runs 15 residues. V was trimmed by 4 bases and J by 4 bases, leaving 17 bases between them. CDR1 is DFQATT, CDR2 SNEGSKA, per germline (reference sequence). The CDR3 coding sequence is TGCAGTGCTATCATGGCTGGGAGGGGTAATCAGCCCCAGCATTTT. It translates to CSAIMAGRGNQPQHF.

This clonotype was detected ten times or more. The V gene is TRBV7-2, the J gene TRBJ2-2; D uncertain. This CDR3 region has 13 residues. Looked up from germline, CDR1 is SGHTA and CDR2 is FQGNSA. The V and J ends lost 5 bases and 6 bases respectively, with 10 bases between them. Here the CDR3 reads CASSNVQAGELFF. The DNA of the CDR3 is TGTGCCAGCAGCAACGTCCAAGCCGGGGAGCTGTTTTTT.

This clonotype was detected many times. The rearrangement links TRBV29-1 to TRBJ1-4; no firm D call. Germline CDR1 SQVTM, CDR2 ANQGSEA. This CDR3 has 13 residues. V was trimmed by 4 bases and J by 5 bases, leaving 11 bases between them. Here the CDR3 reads CSVATTQNEKLFF. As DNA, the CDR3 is TGCAGCGTTGCCACAACCCAGAATGAAAAACTGTTTTTT. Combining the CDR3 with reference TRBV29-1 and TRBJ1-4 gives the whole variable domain SAVISQKPSRDICQRGTSLTIQCQVDSQVTMMFWYRQQPGQSLTLIATANQGSEATYESGFVIDKFPISRPNLTFSTLTVSNMSPEDSSIYLCSVATTQNEKLFFGSGTQLSVL.

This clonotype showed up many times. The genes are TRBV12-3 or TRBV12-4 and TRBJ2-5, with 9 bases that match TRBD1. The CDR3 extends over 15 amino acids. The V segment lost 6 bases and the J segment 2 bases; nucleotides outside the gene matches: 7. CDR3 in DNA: TGTGCCAGCAGCCCGGGACAGGGTCTACAAGAGACCCAGTACTTC. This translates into CASSPGQGLQETQYF.

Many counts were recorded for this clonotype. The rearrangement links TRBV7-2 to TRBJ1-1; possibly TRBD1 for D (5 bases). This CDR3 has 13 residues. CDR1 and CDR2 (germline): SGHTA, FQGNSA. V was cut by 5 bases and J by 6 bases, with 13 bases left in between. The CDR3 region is CASSLTWGPEAFF. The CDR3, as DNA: TGTGCCAGCAGCCTCACTTGGGGACCTGAAGCTTTCTTT.

The CDR3 coding sequence is TGTGCCAGCAGTGAAGCGAAGGGCACGGCCCGGGCTCAGCCCCAGCATTTT. It yields the protein CASSEAKGTARAQPQHF. V usage is TRBV2 and J usage is TRBJ1-5; no clear D. Trimming removed 0 bases at V and 6 bases at J, with 18 bases between. The CDR3 extends over 17 amino acids. Germline CDR1 and CDR2: SNHLY and FYNNEI.

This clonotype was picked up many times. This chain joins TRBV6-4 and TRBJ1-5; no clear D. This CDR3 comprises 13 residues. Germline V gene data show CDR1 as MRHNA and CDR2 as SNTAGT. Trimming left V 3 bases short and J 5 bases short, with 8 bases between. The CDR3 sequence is CASSEEEHQPQHF. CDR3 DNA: TGTGCCAGCAGTGAGGAAGAGCATCAGCCCCAGCATTTT.

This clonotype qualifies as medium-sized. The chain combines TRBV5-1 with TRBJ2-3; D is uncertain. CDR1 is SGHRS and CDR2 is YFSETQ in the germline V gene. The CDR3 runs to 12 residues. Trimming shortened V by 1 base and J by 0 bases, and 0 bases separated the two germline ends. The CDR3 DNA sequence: TGCGCCAGCAGCTTGAGCACAGATACGCAGTATTTT. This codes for CASSLSTDTQYF.

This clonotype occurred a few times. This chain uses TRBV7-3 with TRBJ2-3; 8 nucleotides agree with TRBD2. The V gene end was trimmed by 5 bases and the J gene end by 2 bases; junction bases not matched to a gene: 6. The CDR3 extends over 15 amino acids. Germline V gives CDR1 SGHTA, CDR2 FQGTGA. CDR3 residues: CASSPGGGPTDTQYF. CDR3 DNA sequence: TGTGCCAGCAGCCCCGGCGGGGGGCCCACAGATACGCAGTATTTT.

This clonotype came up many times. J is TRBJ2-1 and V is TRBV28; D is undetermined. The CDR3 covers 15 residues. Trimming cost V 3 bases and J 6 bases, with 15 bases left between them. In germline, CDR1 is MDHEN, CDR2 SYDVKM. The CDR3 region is CASSLGGWQGNEQFF. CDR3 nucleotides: TGTGCCAGCAGTTTGGGTGGATGGCAAGGCAATGAGCAGTTCTTC.

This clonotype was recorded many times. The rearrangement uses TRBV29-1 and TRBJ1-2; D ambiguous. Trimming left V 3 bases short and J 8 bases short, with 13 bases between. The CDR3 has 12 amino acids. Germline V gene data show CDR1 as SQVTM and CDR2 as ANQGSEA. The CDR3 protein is CSVDDQEEGYTF. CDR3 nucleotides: TGCAGCGTTGATGACCAGGAGGAAGGCTACACCTTC.

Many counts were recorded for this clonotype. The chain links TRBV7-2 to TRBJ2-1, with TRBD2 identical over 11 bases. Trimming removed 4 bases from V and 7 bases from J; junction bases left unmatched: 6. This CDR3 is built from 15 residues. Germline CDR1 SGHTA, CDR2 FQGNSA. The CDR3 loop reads CASSSTSGVPNEQFF. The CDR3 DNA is TGTGCCAGCAGCTCGACTAGCGGGGTTCCTAATGAGCAGTTCTTC.

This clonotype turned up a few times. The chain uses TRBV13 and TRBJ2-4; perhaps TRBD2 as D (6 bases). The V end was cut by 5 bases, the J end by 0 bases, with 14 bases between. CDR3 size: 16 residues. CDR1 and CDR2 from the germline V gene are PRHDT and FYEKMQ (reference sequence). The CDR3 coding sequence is TGTGCCAGCAGCCAGGTGGGGACTCTAGCCAAAAACATTCAGTACTTC. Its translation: CASSQVGTLAKNIQYF.

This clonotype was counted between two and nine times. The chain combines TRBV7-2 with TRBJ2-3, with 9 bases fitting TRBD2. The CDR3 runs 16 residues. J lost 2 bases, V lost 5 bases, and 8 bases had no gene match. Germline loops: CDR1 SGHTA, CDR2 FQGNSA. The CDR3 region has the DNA TGTGCCAGCAGCCGTAATAGCGGGGGATACACAGATACGCAGTATTTT. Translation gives CASSRNSGGYTDTQYF.